This T cell receptor (beta chain) originates from a study of T cells in Graves' hyperthyroidism and ophthalmopathy (dated by TCRdb to the late 2010s). With regard to the full study: Peripheral blood was collected at initial diagnosis, before any treatment. TCR V-J signatures able to tell the groups apart were searched for in a discovery cohort of 100 patients, of whom approximately 40 had Graves' ophthalmopathy and roughly 57 had stable Graves' hyperthyroidism. Whether ophthalmopathy could be predicted prospectively was tested in an independent validation cohort made up of 18 hyperthyroidism patients plus 17 patients who later progressed to ophthalmopathy. The 90 to 100 discovery patients were randomly split 7:3 into training and test sets. In addition, the study compared T-cell repertoires in thyroid tissue and in blood from roughly six Graves' hyperthyroidism patients. After sampling, hyperthyroidism patients received methimazole starting at 30 mg daily, and ophthalmopathy patients received high-dose intravenous methylprednisolone. The paper describes TCR Vbeta CDR3 sequencing of 135 peripheral blood samples, made up of some 40 ophthalmopathy patients, roughly 80 hyperthyroidism patients and around 17 progressor patients. Points the paper makes about the study in general: In validation, progression to ophthalmopathy was predicted by the model with almost 71% sensitivity and about 72% specificity, a median of 6.5 months before onset. No statistical method was used to set the sample size in advance, and investigators knew the group allocation. Most expanded thyroid clonotypes (frequency above 0.001) were also detected in blood, suggesting blood repertoires may reflect thyroid immune responses. Ophthalmopathy was separated from stable hyperthyroidism by a 13 V-J signature model, with 85% to 90% sensitivity and approximately 81% specificity obtained in cross-validation and 80%/75% obtained in testing.

Stable Graves' hyperthyroidism was defined as the absence of progression to ophthalmopathy over 18 months of follow-up. Hyperthyroidism patients were newly diagnosed, had a disease duration of under 2 months, and were aged 18 to 65 years. Exclusion was applied to patients with uncontrolled infections, other autoimmune diseases, pregnancy or lactation. Diagnoses were based on clinical symptoms, serum thyroxine and TRAb, thyroid ultrasound and orbital computed tomography. PBMCs were isolated from 7.5 to 10 ml of fresh peripheral blood by Ficoll-Paque density gradient centrifugation. Trizol reagent was used to extract total RNA, and RNA quality was then checked on an Agilent 2100 Bioanalyzer. The TCR beta CDR3 regions were amplified from RNA transcripts. A first-round RT-PCR of the TCR CDR3 used the HTBI primer set with the Qiagen OneStep RT-PCR kit. Libraries were constructed in a second round of multiplex PCR, after which size selection and purification were performed. The libraries were sequenced on an Illumina HiSeq2000 using paired-end 100 bp reads. Concerning the study's data processing: Raw data were processed with SOAPnuke, discarding reads with adapters, uncalled bases, mean Phred below 15, or no exact constant-primer or identifier match. High-quality paired reads were merged with COPE v1.2.5, and unique nucleotide sequences were defined as clonotypes. MiTCR v1.1 was used to align clonotypes to the IMGT TRBV, TRBD and TRBJ reference segments. The analysis was restricted to V-J combinations with a frequency above 0.0001, which together covered roughly 99% of the repertoires. The TCS score was defined as the ratio of F50 (clonal expansion) to E x V (chaos), calculated using BLOSUM62-based TCRdist between CDR3 peptides within each V-J. Welch's t-statistics and random forest reduced just over 500 V-J features to 13, which were used in a naive Bayes classifier (R e1071). TCRdb reprocessing: public reads trimmed at Q25 with fastp, clones called with MiXCR, in-frame beta chains kept. Duplicate CDR3 protein sequences are folded into a single record with the most common DNA and genes. The V and J calls and clone size come from TCRdb's table, not from the authors' own analysis. The sample yields 650,000 to 700,000 distinct CDR3 sequences; around a sixth were counted once. 15% to 17% of the sample comes from the top ten.

As encoded in the germline V gene, CDR1 is SGHAT while CDR2 is FQNNGV. The CDR3 covers 15 residues, taking in both the cysteine and the phenylalanine. The kept DNA is CDR3 alone, 45 bases in frame from the first base. Ten or more counts support this clonotype. The target of this receptor is not known. Germline is not matched at one junction end, which may reflect a read error. This receptor was taken from a man aged 50 to 60 with Graves' hyperthyroidism. The receptor chain draws on TRBV11-2 and TRBJ2-7, and 7 bases in between align with TRBD2. The sequencing input was blood. The CDR3 sequence is CASSLGWTRTYEQYF. Read as DNA, the sequence is TGTGCCAGCAGTTTAGGATGGACTAGGACCTACGAGCAGTACTTC.